The 28 T cell receptor beta chains presented below share a single source sample, sequenced in a study of shared clonotypes between healthy human individuals. The assay was immunoSEQ multiplex PCR, and TCRdb's table has in-frame clones only and misses some. This sample carries 400,000 to 500,000 clones, roughly 85% of them seen once, and the ten largest clones take about 12%. The sequencing input was PBMCs. All receptors come from a woman between 35 and 50 years old in good health. Some clones in this sample may be carry-over from other donors' samples.

This clone was picked up one time. The same CDR3 is also encoded by other DNA sequences in this sample. The chain carries TRBV10-3 and TRBJ2-5; 9 bases fit TRBD1. Germline trimming cut 6 bases from V and 4 bases from J; bases unmatched to any gene: 3. Germline CDR1 and CDR2: ENHRY and SYGVKD. The CDR3 is 13 residues long. As DNA, the CDR3 is TGTGCCATCAGCGGACAGGGGACAGAGACCCAGTACTTC. Its protein product is CAISGQGTETQYF.

The chain couples TRBV30 to TRBJ1-3; D gene ambiguous. V shed 0 bases and J shed 3 bases, with 6 bases lying between them. Germline V gives CDR1 GTSNPN, CDR2 SVGIG (reference sequence). The CDR3 runs 13 residues. This chain's CDR3 is CAWSVLDGNTIYF. CDR3 in DNA: TGTGCCTGGAGTGTATTGGATGGAAACACCATATATTTT.

The chain carries TRBV5-4 and TRBJ1-4; 8 nucleotides line up with TRBD1. The CDR3 consists of 14 residues. CDR1 is SGHNT and CDR2 is YYREEE in the germline V gene (reference sequence). After removal of 5 bases from V and 8 bases from J, the junction contained 8 bases not matched to a gene. CDR3 protein: CASSSDRGSEKLFF. CDR3 nucleotide sequence: TGTGCCAGCAGTTCAGACAGGGGCTCGGAAAAACTGTTTTTT. Combining the CDR3 with reference TRBV5-4 and TRBJ1-4 gives the whole variable domain ETGVTQSPTHLIKTRGQQVTLRCSSQSGHNTVSWYQQALGQGPQFIFQYYREEENGRGNFPPRFSGLQFPNYSSELNVNALELDDSALYLCASSSDRGSEKLFFGSGTQLSVL.

The gene calls are TRBV11-3 and TRBJ2-1; D possibly corresponds to TRBD2 (5 bases). The V end lost 5 bases, the J end lost 10 bases, and 21 bases lay between the germline ends. CDR1 SGHNT and CDR2 YENEEA come from the germline V gene. The CDR3 runs to 15 residues. The CDR3 here is CASSRTFRTNREQFF. CDR3 bases: TGTGCCAGCAGCCGGACTTTTAGGACCAATCGGGAGCAGTTCTTC. The variable domain in full, completed from reference TRBV11-3 and TRBJ2-1, reads EAGVVQSPRYKIIEKKQPVAFWCNPISGHNTLYWYLQNLGQGPELLIRYENEEAVDDSQLPKDRFSAERLKGVDSTLKIQPAELGDSAVYLCASSRTFRTNREQFFGPGTRLTVL.

The V call is TRBV27, the J call TRBJ2-7, with 12 bases that match TRBD2. Per the germline V gene, CDR1 is MNHEY and CDR2 is SMNVEV (reference sequence). The CDR3 is 16 amino acids. V trimming: 7 bases; J trimming: 4 bases; junction bases outside the gene matches: 11. The DNA for the CDR3 is TGTGCCAGCACGGCAAAGCGACTAGCGGGAGTATACGAGCAGTACTTC. Amino acids: CASTAKRLAGVYEQYF.

This clone came up many times. Other DNA sequences in the sample encode the same CDR3. This chain links TRBV2 with TRBJ1-1, with unresolved D. V was cut by 1 base and J by 12 bases, with 6 bases left in between. The CDR3 loop spans 10 amino acids. The germline CDR1 and CDR2 sequences are SNHLY and FYNNEI. CDR3 nucleotide sequence: TGTGCCAGCAGTGAAGTCGAATCTTTCTTT. Translation: CASSEVESFF.

The rearrangement joins TRBV27 to TRBJ2-5, with 9 bases identical to TRBD2. The germline V gene encodes CDR1 MNHEY and CDR2 SMNVEV (reference sequence). The length of the CDR3 is 14 residues. V lost 5 bases to trimming and J lost 5 bases; unmatched junction nucleotides: 6. The CDR3 DNA follows: TGTGCCAGCAGTCTTAGCGGGAGATGGGAGACCCAGTACTTC. Translation: CASSLSGRWETQYF.

Concerning this clone itself: A much larger clonotype is one base distant, so this may be a read error. V usage is TRBV30 and J usage is TRBJ1-5, with D unclear. The germline V gene encodes CDR1 GTSNPN and CDR2 SVGIG (reference sequence). The CDR3 totals 13 residues. CDR3 DNA: TGTGCCTGGAGTGGGACGGGGAATCGGCCCCAGCATTTT. Its translation: CAWSGTGNRPQHF.

The V call is TRBV9, the J call TRBJ2-2; D gene ambiguous. The V end was cut by 0 bases, the J end by 6 bases, with 6 bases between. Germline CDR1 and CDR2: SGDLS and YYNGEE. The CDR3 covers 13 residues. The CDR3 region is CASSVATSGELFF. For the CDR3, the DNA is TGTGCCAGCAGCGTAGCTACATCCGGGGAGCTGTTTTTT. Using reference TRBV9 and TRBJ2-2 for the parts outside the CDR3, the full variable domain is DSGVTQTPKHLITATGQRVTLRCSPRSGDLSVYWYQQSLDQGLQFLIQYYNGEERAKGNILERFSAQQFPDLHSELNLSSLELGDSALYFCASSVATSGELFFGEGSRLTVL.

The chain uses TRBV4-3 and TRBJ2-1; TRBD1 agrees at 10 bases. The ends lost 1 base at V and 3 bases at J; junction bases unmatched: 3. Germline lookup yields CDR1 LGHNA and CDR2 YSLEER. The CDR3 covers 16 residues. The CDR3 DNA reads as TGCGCCAGCAGCCAAGGGACAGGGGGAAACTACAATGAGCAGTTCTTC. Translating gives CASSQGTGGNYNEQFF.

Comments on this clone: At the DNA level, this CDR3 is encoded by other sequences in the same sample as well. This chain links TRBV11-2 with TRBJ2-5; possibly TRBD1 or TRBD2 for D (5 bases each). Germline assignment: CDR1 SGHAT and CDR2 FQNNGV. The CDR3 is 13 amino acids. Trimming took 5 bases from V and 2 from J, leaving 9 bases between them. CDR3 residues: CASSPGSQETQYF. CDR3 DNA: TGTGCCAGCAGCCCAGGGAGTCAAGAGACCCAGTACTTC.

The genes are TRBV9 and TRBJ2-7, with 8 bases that match TRBD2. The ends lost 4 bases at V and 0 bases at J; junction bases unmatched: 9. Germline CDR1 is SGDLS and CDR2 is YYNGEE. This CDR3 is built from 16 residues. The CDR3 here is CASSPPSGPYSYEQYF. As DNA, the CDR3 is TGTGCCAGCAGCCCTCCTAGCGGGCCCTACTCCTACGAGCAGTACTTC.

This clone was recorded many times. The gene calls are TRBV15 and TRBJ1-4, with TRBD1 as a possible D gene (5 bases). V dropped 5 bases and J dropped 7 bases, with 20 bases sitting between them. The germline V gene encodes CDR1 LNHNV and CDR2 YYDKDF (reference sequence). The CDR3 covers 16 residues. This CDR3 reads CATSGGSGTHVEKLFF. As DNA, the CDR3 is TGTGCCACCAGCGGGGGGTCTGGGACCCACGTTGAAAAACTGTTTTTT. The whole variable domain, remainder taken from reference TRBV15 and TRBJ1-4, is DAMVIQNPRYQVTQFGKPVTLSCSQTLNHNVMYWYQQKSSQAPKLLFHYYDKDFNNEADTPDNFQSRRPNTSFCFLDIRSPGLGDTAMYLCATSGGSGTHVEKLFFGSGTQLSVL.

In the case of this clone: The junction departs from germline at one end; a sequencing error may be responsible. The chain recombines TRBV27 with TRBJ2-3, with D unclear. CDR1 and CDR2 from the germline V gene are MNHEY and SMNVEV (reference sequence). CDR3 size: 8 residues. CDR3 sequence reads: CASSFVDF. CDR3 bases: TGTGCCAGCAGTTTCGTGGATTTT.

This rearrangement joins TRBV6-5 to TRBJ1-2; TRBD1 is a possible D gene (6 bases). The CDR3 extends over 15 amino acids. V was shortened by 2 bases and J by 4 bases, with 14 bases between the two germline ends. Germline loops: CDR1 MNHEY, CDR2 SVGAGI. For the CDR3, the DNA is TGTGCCAGCAGTTACACCTCGACAGGCATCTATGGCTACACCTTC. Amino acids: CASSYTSTGIYGYTF.

A remark on this clone: This likely stems from a read error, as it lies one base from a far larger clone. The rearrangement joins TRBV30 to TRBJ1-2; 9 bases are a match to TRBD1. The V segment lost 0 bases and the J segment 3 bases; nucleotides outside the gene matches: 8. The CDR3 consists of 16 residues. From germline, CDR1 is GTSNPN and CDR2 SVGIG (reference sequence). The CDR3 here is CAWSVNPQGAHYGYTF. The DNA of the CDR3 is TGTGCCTGGAGTGTCAACCCACAGGGGGCTCACTATGGCTACACCTTC.

A word on this clone: Other nucleotide sequences from this sample produce the same CDR3. The chain is built from TRBV5-1 and TRBJ2-3; 14 nucleotides line up with TRBD2. V trimming: 3 bases; J trimming: 1 base; junction bases outside the gene matches: 1. This CDR3 is 16 amino acids long. Germline CDR1 reads SGHRS; CDR2 reads YFSETQ. The CDR3 reads CASSSGLAGGTDTQYF. For the CDR3, the DNA is TGCGCCAGCAGCTCGGGACTAGCGGGGGGCACAGATACGCAGTATTTT. Variable domain in full (rest from reference TRBV5-1 and TRBJ2-3): KAGVTQTPRYLIKTRGQQVTLSCSPISGHRSVSWYQQTPGQGLQFLFEYFSETQRNKGNFPGRFSGRQFSNSRSEMNVSTLELGDSALYLCASSSGLAGGTDTQYFGPGTRLTVL.

This clone was counted between two and nine times. The chain carries TRBV7-6 and TRBJ1-5; D not resolved. The CDR3 has 13 amino acids. The germline V gene encodes CDR1 SGHVS and CDR2 FNYEAQ. The germline V and J ends were trimmed by 1 base and 9 bases, with 10 bases remaining between them. The CDR3 here is CASSLDWDRPQHF. The CDR3 DNA follows: TGTGCCAGCAGCTTAGATTGGGATCGGCCCCAGCATTTT.

This clone has more than one count but fewer than ten. The chain is built from TRBV5-1 and TRBJ2-7; D possibly corresponds to TRBD2 (6 bases). The germline CDR1 and CDR2 sequences are SGHRS and YFSETQ. The CDR3 runs 14 residues. Trimming stripped 0 bases from V and 6 bases from J, with 13 bases between. CDR3 bases: TGCGCCAGCAGCTTGGGGGAGACTAGATCCGAGCAGTACTTC. Translating gives CASSLGETRSEQYF.

CDR3 nucleotides: TGTGCCAGCAGAACGCCGGGACAGGGAAACTATGGCTACACCTTC. It translates to CASRTPGQGNYGYTF. The chain joins TRBV28 to TRBJ1-2, with 9 bases fitting TRBD1. The CDR3 has 15 amino acids. CDR1 MDHEN and CDR2 SYDVKM come from the germline V gene. J gave up 2 bases and V 6 bases, and 7 bases lay outside the gene matches.

The gene calls are TRBV5-1 and TRBJ1-3; TRBD1 aligns across 10 bases. V shed 4 bases, J shed 7 bases, and the junction held 8 bases outside the gene matches. This CDR3 contains 15 residues. CDR1 and CDR2 (germline): SGHRS, YFSETQ. CDR3 in DNA: TGCGCCAGCAGCGCCACCGGGACAGGGGAGAACACCATATATTTT. Translation gives CASSATGTGENTIYF.

The J gene is TRBJ2-3, the V gene TRBV28; 8 bases align to TRBD2. Trimming removed 5 bases from V and 3 bases from J; junction bases left unmatched: 7. Germline CDR1 reads MDHEN; CDR2 reads SYDVKM. The CDR3 is made up of 15 amino acids. The CDR3 loop reads CASSPSGSRTDTQYF. The CDR3 bases are TGTGCCAGCAGTCCGAGCGGGAGCAGGACAGATACGCAGTATTTT.

This clone was seen a single time. V usage is TRBV7-3 and J usage is TRBJ1-4; 7 bases line up with TRBD1. The germline V gene has CDR1 SGHTA and CDR2 FQGTGA. With 5 bases clipped from V and 3 bases from J, the junction kept 6 bases outside the gene matches. The CDR3 consists of 15 residues. CDR3 in DNA: TGTGCCAGCAGCCCGACAGGGAGGGCTAATGAAAAACTGTTTTTT. Its translation is CASSPTGRANEKLFF.

The rearrangement uses TRBV7-6 and TRBJ2-5, with 9 positions matching TRBD1. The germline gives CDR1 SGHVS, CDR2 FNYEAQ. The CDR3 is 17 residues long. The J segment lost 3 bases and the V segment lost 2 bases, leaving 10 bases of the junction unmatched. As DNA, the CDR3 is TGTGCCAGCAGCTTACATTCCCCGACAGGGGGGAAAGAGACCCAGTACTTC. As protein: CASSLHSPTGGKETQYF.

The chain carries TRBV30 and TRBJ1-4, with TRBD1 identical over 8 bases. Trimming at V came to 3 bases and at J to 8 bases, leaving 8 bases not matched to a gene. The CDR3 is made up of 14 amino acids. Per germline, CDR1 GTSNPN and CDR2 SVGIG (reference sequence). The CDR3 sequence: CAWSLDRGWEKLFF. The CDR3 bases are TGTGCCTGGAGCCTCGACAGGGGTTGGGAAAAACTGTTTTTT. The full variable domain, in which reference TRBV30 and TRBJ1-4 provide the parts outside the CDR3, is SQTIHQWPATLVQPVGSPLSLECTVEGTSNPNLYWYRQAAGRGLQLLFYSVGIGQISSEVPQNLSASRPQDRQFILSSKKLLLSDSGFYLCAWSLDRGWEKLFFGSGTQLSVL.

The CDR3 region is CASSPDISRDTGELFF. CDR3 nucleotide sequence: TGCGCCAGCAGCCCGGATATAAGCCGGGACACCGGGGAGCTGTTTTTT. V gene TRBV5-1 combines with J gene TRBJ2-2; D gene ambiguous. Trimming stripped 4 bases from V and 3 bases from J, with 16 bases between. This CDR3 contains 16 residues. Germline V gives CDR1 SGHRS, CDR2 YFSETQ.

The chain joins TRBV29-1 to TRBJ2-3; 12 bases match TRBD1. Germline V gene data show CDR1 as SQVTM and CDR2 as ANQGSEA. The V and J ends lost 6 bases and 5 bases, in that order; junction bases with no gene match: 6. The CDR3 covers 14 residues. CDR3 nucleotides: TGCAGCGTGGGGACAGGGGGCGCAGAAGATACGCAGTATTTT. Residues: CSVGTGGAEDTQYF.

Worth noting for this clone: This may be a read error, as it is one base from a much larger clone. This rearrangement joins TRBV7-6 to TRBJ2-2, with 7 bases identical to TRBD1. Germline lookup yields CDR1 SGHVS and CDR2 FNYEAQ. Trimming cost V 3 bases and J 4 bases; bases outside gene matches: 2. This CDR3 spans 14 amino acids. CDR3 sequence: CASSLGQSTGELFF. The CDR3 DNA reads TGTGCCAGCAGCTTGGGACAGAGCACCGGGGAGCTGTTTTTT.